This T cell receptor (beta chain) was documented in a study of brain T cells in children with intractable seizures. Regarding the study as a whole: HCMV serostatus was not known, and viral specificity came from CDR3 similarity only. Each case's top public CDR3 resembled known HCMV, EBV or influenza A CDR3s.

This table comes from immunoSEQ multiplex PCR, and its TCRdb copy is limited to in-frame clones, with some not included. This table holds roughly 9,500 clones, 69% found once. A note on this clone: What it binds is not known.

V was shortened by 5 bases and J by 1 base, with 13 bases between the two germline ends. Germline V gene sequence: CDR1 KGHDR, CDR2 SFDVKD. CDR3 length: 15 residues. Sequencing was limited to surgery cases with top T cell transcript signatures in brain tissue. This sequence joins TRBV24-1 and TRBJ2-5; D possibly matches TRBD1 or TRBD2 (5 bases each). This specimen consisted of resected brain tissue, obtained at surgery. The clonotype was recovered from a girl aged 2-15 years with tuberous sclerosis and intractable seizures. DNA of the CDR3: TGTGCCACCAGTGTTAGGAGGCAGGGCCAAGAGACCCAGTACTTC. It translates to CATSVRRQGQETQYF.